These 14 T cell receptor beta chains originate from one sample sequenced in a study of regulatory T cells in long-lasting Graves disease. Time point indicated: newly diagnosed GD, antithyroid drugs for less than 3 months. From PBMCs, RNA was extracted and then used to make the TCR library. CDR3 regions were amplified by Arm-PCR using iRepertoire HTBI primers to build TCR beta libraries. MiXCR, run by TCRdb on the multiplex PCR reads, gives a single entry per CDR3 protein. The sample lists roughly 380,000 distinct CDR3 sequences, 15% to 20% occurring once. The same data also contributed to another study, on T cells in Graves' hyperthyroidism and ophthalmopathy.

The sample in question was peripheral blood mononuclear cells (PBMCs), obtained at new diagnosis, from a patient treated with antithyroid drugs. These receptors were taken from a man aged 40-49 years with Graves disease.

A note on this clonotype: A read error may explain this, as a much larger clone is one base away. In DNA, the CDR3 is TGTGCCAGCAGTGATGCCGACAGGAATGATGAAAAACTGTTTTTT. It yields the protein CASSDADRNDEKLFF. This chain links TRBV6-2 or TRBV6-3 with TRBJ1-4; possibly TRBD1 for D (6 bases). This CDR3 is built from 15 residues. V gave up 5 bases and J gave up 6 bases, with 16 bases separating them. Germline-derived CDR1 and CDR2 are MNHEY and SVGEGT.

The chain uses TRBV3-1 and TRBJ1-1, with D unclear. The germline V gene has CDR1 LGHDT and CDR2 YNNKEL (reference sequence). The CDR3 sequence is 15 residues long. V shed 1 base and J shed 6 bases, with 15 bases lying between them. The CDR3: CASSQVTFGYPEAFF. The CDR3 DNA reads as TGTGCCAGCAGCCAAGTCACGTTCGGGTACCCTGAAGCTTTCTTT.

At least ten counts were recorded for this clonotype. The chain combines TRBV2 with TRBJ2-7; 8 bases agree with TRBD1. The CDR3 covers 13 residues. Trimming took 6 bases from V and 6 from J; bases not matched to a gene: 7. Germline loops: CDR1 SNHLY, CDR2 FYNNEI. DNA for the CDR3: TGTGCCAGCAGGGACAGGGCCCGCTTCGAGCAGTACTTC. It translates to CASRDRARFEQYF.

The genes are TRBV7-2 and TRBJ1-5; 8 bases line up with TRBD1. Germline CDR1 is SGHTA and CDR2 is FQGNSA. Germline trimming cut 0 bases from V and 5 bases from J; bases unmatched to any gene: 9. CDR3 length: 17 amino acids. CDR3 bases: TGTGCCAGCAGCTTAGCGGGGGGCAGGGGGCTCGATCAGCCCCAGCATTTT. Its protein is CASSLAGGRGLDQPQHF.

This clonotype was observed many times. V gene TRBV27 combines with J gene TRBJ1-5; D may be TRBD1 (5 bases). Germline CDR1 is MNHEY and CDR2 is SMNVEV (reference sequence). This CDR3 has 14 residues. V was pared by 5 bases and J by 7 bases, with 15 bases between. The CDR3 DNA reads as TGTGCCAGCAGTGCGGGACGGGGCAGGCAGCCCCAGCATTTT. As protein: CASSAGRGRQPQHF.

The chain joins TRBV25-1 to TRBJ1-1; D remains ambiguous. Germline V gene data show CDR1 as MGHDK and CDR2 as SYGVNS. CDR3 length: 13 amino acids. The germline V and J ends were trimmed by 2 bases and 6 bases, with 10 bases remaining between them. This CDR3 reads CASSEQYLAEAFF. The CDR3 DNA reads as TGTGCCAGCAGTGAACAGTACTTGGCTGAAGCTTTCTTT.

Ten or more counts support this clonotype. V is TRBV28 and J is TRBJ2-3; 7 positions match TRBD1. J lost 4 bases, V lost 5 bases, and 6 bases had no gene match. Germline V lookup: CDR1 MDHEN, CDR2 SYDVKM. The CDR3 consists of 14 residues. The DNA for the CDR3 is TGTGCCAGCAGTACCCGACAGGGATCAGATACGCAGTATTTT. Its translation is CASSTRQGSDTQYF.

This clonotype was seen at least ten times. This chain links TRBV20-1 with TRBJ2-5, with unresolved D. The germline CDR1 and CDR2 sequences are DFQATT and SNEGSKA (reference sequence). Between the trimmed V and J ends, which lost 2 bases and 5 bases, there was a span of 6 bases. CDR3 length: 11 residues. The CDR3 nucleotides are TGCAGTGCTAGAATCTTTGAGACCCAGTACTTC. Its protein product is CSARIFETQYF.

At least ten counts were recorded for this clonotype. The V call is TRBV2, the J call TRBJ2-7; D might be TRBD1 (5 bases). V was cut by 5 bases and J by 7 bases, with 12 bases left in between. The CDR3 length is 12 residues. Germline lookup yields CDR1 SNHLY and CDR2 FYNNEI. CDR3: CASSSRSGEQYF. As DNA, the CDR3 is TGTGCCAGCAGTAGCCGTTCAGGGGAGCAGTACTTC.

This clonotype showed up many times. This chain links TRBV20-1 with TRBJ2-7; TRBD2 matches at 8 bases. With V trimmed by 8 bases and J by 2 bases, 11 bases remained unmatched. The CDR3 loop spans 14 amino acids. Germline V CDR1 and CDR2: DFQATT, SNEGSKA (reference sequence). The CDR3 DNA reads as TGCAGTAGTGCGGGCCCGGGGGGGCCCTACGAGCAGTACTTC. This encodes CSSAGPGGPYEQYF.

V is TRBV9 and J is TRBJ1-4, with unresolved D. This CDR3 has 15 residues. Trimming left V 4 bases short and J 4 bases short, with 14 bases between. Germline V CDR1 and CDR2: SGDLS, YYNGEE. This CDR3 is CASSSRHDFNEKLFF. The CDR3 DNA reads as TGTGCCAGCAGCTCCCGACACGACTTTAATGAAAAACTGTTTTTT.

The chain employs TRBV27 and TRBJ2-7, with D possibly being TRBD1 (5 bases). The CDR3 contains 14 residues. Germline V gene lookup returns CDR1 MNHEY and CDR2 SMNVEV (reference sequence). Trimming removed 5 bases from V and 3 bases from J, with 14 bases in between. The CDR3 is CASSNNRNLYEQYF. The CDR3 DNA reads as TGTGCCAGCAGTAATAACAGGAATCTCTACGAGCAGTACTTC.

This clonotype was counted ten times or more. The genes are TRBV6-1 and TRBJ2-1; perhaps TRBD1 as D (6 bases). The CDR3 consists of 14 residues. The V and J ends lost 5 bases and 6 bases respectively, with 14 bases between them. CDR1 MNHNS and CDR2 SASEGT come from the germline V gene. Here the CDR3 reads CASSQAGAGNEQFF. For the CDR3, the DNA is TGTGCCAGCAGTCAGGCAGGGGCGGGCAATGAGCAGTTCTTC.

The V call is TRBV6-1, the J call TRBJ1-1; TRBD1 matches 11 bases. Germline V CDR1 and CDR2: MNHNS, SASEGT. The trim removed 6 bases at V and 4 bases at J, leaving 10 bases unmatched. This CDR3 is built from 16 residues. The CDR3 DNA is TGTGCCAGCAGACCTACCGGGACAGGGGGAGGCACTGAAGCTTTCTTT. Its translation: CASRPTGTGGGTEAFF.